This T cell receptor beta chain appears in the sequencing data of a study of T cells in Graves' hyperthyroidism and ophthalmopathy. Study outcomes and limitations: Ophthalmopathy was distinguished from stable hyperthyroidism by 13 V-J signatures. Clonotypes that were expanded in thyroid above 0.001 mostly appeared in blood too. Model output signaled ophthalmopathy a median around 5.9 months ahead of onset.

RNA transcripts provided the source from which TCR beta CDR3 regions were amplified. The HTBI set primed first-round TCR CDR3 RT-PCR. TCRdb analysed the multiplex PCR reads with MiXCR anew, one entry per CDR3 protein. The sample shows about 640,000 distinct CDR3 sequences, nearly 45% of them seen only once. In regard to this clonotype: Its antigen is unidentified. A clone one base away is much larger, so this may be a read error.

The germline gives CDR1 SEHNR, CDR2 FQNEAQ (reference sequence). There are 14 residues in the CDR3. Not enrolled were patients with uncontrolled infection, other autoimmune disease, pregnancy or lactation. This sequence joins TRBV7-9 and TRBJ1-1, with D maybe TRBD1 (6 bases). The sample taken for sequencing was peripheral blood or thyroid tissue (not recorded which). The sequence derives from an adult man with Graves' disease, either hyperthyroidism or ophthalmopathy (not recorded which). CDR3 sequence: CAGSLGRGSTEAFF. CDR3 DNA: TGTGCCGGCAGCTTAGGCAGGGGAAGCACTGAAGCTTTCTTT.